These 30 T cell receptor beta chains were all obtained from the same sample, sequenced in a study of blood T cell repertoires in COVID-19. The method was immunoSEQ multiplex PCR; TCRdb's version includes in-frame clones alone and lacks a portion of them. The sample holds around 260,000 clones, approximately 83% seen once. Sequenced sample: PBMCs or T cells enriched from blood (not recorded which). The origin of the receptors is a woman in her thirties who had recovered from COVID-19.

The chain is built from TRBV13 and TRBJ1-4, with D tentatively TRBD1 (5 bases). Germline V gene sequence: CDR1 PRHDT, CDR2 FYEKMQ (reference sequence). The CDR3 runs 15 residues. The V end lost 5 bases, the J end lost 0 bases, and 10 bases lay between the germline ends. Here the CDR3 DNA reads TGTGCCAGCAGCCTGGGAGGGGCAACTAATGAAAAACTGTTTTTT. Translated: CASSLGGATNEKLFF.

This chain connects TRBV5-1 to TRBJ2-1; D perhaps matches TRBD2 (6 bases). Trimming pared 1 base from V and 7 bases from J, leaving 12 bases between. Germline CDR1 is SGHRS and CDR2 is YFSETQ. The CDR3 loop spans 14 amino acids. CDR3 sequence (DNA): TGCGCCAGCAGCTTGAGGAGGGCCTGGAATGAGCAGTTCTTC. Translating gives CASSLRRAWNEQFF.

There are a few counts of this clone. The chain employs TRBV24-1 and TRBJ2-7, with TRBD1 matching 8 bases. Per the germline V gene, CDR1 is KGHDR and CDR2 is SFDVKD. The CDR3 length is 15 residues. Trimming took 4 bases from V and 6 from J; bases not matched to a gene: 10. Written as DNA, the CDR3 is TGTGCCACCAGTGACCCCTCCCAGGGGGCACCCGAGCAGTACTTC. Translated: CATSDPSQGAPEQYF.

The chain uses TRBV10-3 and TRBJ2-7, with 11 bases fitting TRBD1. Trimming at V came to 3 bases and at J to 3 bases, leaving 4 bases not matched to a gene. The CDR3 totals 15 residues. Germline assignment: CDR1 ENHRY and CDR2 SYGVKD. This chain's CDR3 is CAISETGTGGYEQYF. The CDR3 region has the DNA TGTGCCATCAGTGAAACCGGGACAGGGGGCTACGAGCAGTACTTC.

This chain links TRBV5-4 with TRBJ2-2; 8 bases line up with TRBD2. V was clipped by 5 bases and J by 7 bases; unmatched bases: 10. The CDR3 runs to 15 residues. Germline lookup yields CDR1 SGHNT and CDR2 YYREEE (reference sequence). Here the CDR3 DNA reads TGTGCCAGCAGAGACGGGGGGGCCATTGACGGGGAGCTGTTTTTT. It is translated as CASRDGGAIDGELFF.

The chain joins TRBV19 to TRBJ1-6; TRBD1 aligns across 7 bases. V dropped 9 bases and J dropped 6; count of bases not matched to a gene: 5. Per germline, CDR1 LNHDA and CDR2 SQIVND (reference sequence). CDR3 length equals 13 residues. The CDR3 loop reads CASRTGLNSPLHF. CDR3 nucleotides: TGTGCCAGCCGGACAGGCCTTAATTCACCCCTCCACTTT.

The chain joins TRBV30 to TRBJ1-4, with D uncertain. Between the trimmed V and J ends, which lost 5 bases and 8 bases, there was a span of 18 bases. Germline assignment: CDR1 GTSNPN and CDR2 SVGIG (reference sequence). The CDR3 consists of 14 residues. CDR3 amino acids: CAWGPPGKSEKLFF. CDR3 DNA sequence: TGTGCCTGGGGCCCCCCCGGGAAGAGCGAAAAACTGTTTTTT.

A single count supports this clone. This chain uses TRBV24-1 with TRBJ2-2, with 7 bases that match TRBD1. Germline CDR1 KGHDR, CDR2 SFDVKD. V gave up 4 bases and J gave up 7 bases; unmatched junction bases: 11. The CDR3 totals 16 residues. CDR3: CATSEKKGARIGELFF. The CDR3, as DNA: TGTGCCACCAGTGAAAAAAAGGGGGCGCGCATCGGGGAGCTGTTTTTT.

This chain's CDR3 is CASSLGHSYEQYF. The CDR3 DNA follows: TGTGCCAGCAGCTTGGGACATTCCTACGAGCAGTACTTC. V is TRBV7-3 and J is TRBJ2-7; possibly TRBD1 for D (6 bases). V dropped 3 bases and J dropped 1 base, with 7 bases sitting between them. The CDR3 loop spans 13 amino acids. In germline, CDR1 is SGHTA, CDR2 FQGTGA.

The table lists this clone with a few counts. The rearrangement links TRBV3-1 (or the pseudogene TRBV3-2) to TRBJ2-7; D ambiguous. The CDR3 covers 13 residues. V lost 0 bases and J lost 3, with 6 bases in between. Germline lookup yields CDR1 LGHDT and CDR2 YNNKEL (reference sequence). CDR3 bases: TGTGCCAGCAGCCAAGATAGAAGCTACGAGCAGTACTTC. It codes for CASSQDRSYEQYF.

V gene TRBV28 combines with J gene TRBJ1-2; maybe TRBD1 (6 bases). Trimming left V 4 bases short and J 8 bases short, with 29 bases between. This CDR3 is 18 amino acids long. Germline-derived CDR1 and CDR2 are MDHEN and SYDVKM. CDR3 sequence: CASSSGQYGHRAKEGYTF. DNA of the CDR3: TGTGCCAGCAGTTCGGGTCAATACGGGCACAGGGCAAAGGAAGGCTACACCTTC.

V and J are TRBV5-6 and TRBJ1-2, with a tentative D call TRBD1 (5 bases). Per germline, CDR1 SGHDT and CDR2 YYEEEE. This CDR3 is 13 amino acids long. Trimming shortened V by 4 bases and J by 6 bases, and 13 bases separated the two germline ends. CDR3 in DNA: TGTGCCAGCAGCACCGCGGGGGGAGATGGCTACACCTTC. This codes for CASSTAGGDGYTF. Filled out from reference TRBV5-6 and TRBJ1-2, the complete variable domain reads DAGVTQSPTHLIKTRGQQVTLRCSPKSGHDTVSWYQQALGQGPQFIFQYYEEEERQRGNFPDRFSGHQFPNYSSELNVNALLLGDSALYLCASSTAGGDGYTFGSGTRLTVV.

This clone appeared a single time. This sequence joins TRBV18 and TRBJ1-1, with D uncertain. This CDR3 has 14 residues. The germline CDR1 and CDR2 sequences are KGHSH and LQKENI. Trimming shortened V by 2 bases and J by 4 bases, and 11 bases separated the two germline ends. The CDR3 sequence is CASSPSPAGTEAFF. CDR3 in DNA: TGTGCCAGCTCACCATCCCCGGCAGGCACTGAAGCTTTCTTT.

The rearrangement links TRBV2 to TRBJ2-1; TRBD2 matches 11 bases. The CDR3 runs to 14 residues. With V trimmed by 7 bases and J by 13 bases, 12 bases remained unmatched. Germline lookup yields CDR1 SNHLY and CDR2 FYNNEI. The CDR3 nucleotides are TGTGCCAGCAACAGAGGGCTAGCGGGGGGACGACAGTTCTTC. Amino acid sequence: CASNRGLAGGRQFF.

Concerning this clone: Within the sample, other DNA sequences also encode this same CDR3. The DNA of the CDR3 is TGTGCCAGCAGTGGCCAGGTTTATGGCTACACCTTC. Its translation: CASSGQVYGYTF. This chain joins TRBV25-1 and TRBJ1-2, with D unresolved. The CDR3 is 12 amino acids. The V gene's germline CDR1 is MGHDK and CDR2 SYGVNS. Trimming removed 4 bases from V and 5 bases from J, with 8 bases in between.

This clone appeared a single time. The rearrangement links TRBV24-1 to TRBJ1-6; D is possibly TRBD1 (5 bases). V lost 5 bases and J 9 bases, leaving 13 bases between the germline ends. This CDR3 contains 14 residues. Germline values: CDR1 KGHDR, CDR2 SFDVKD. CDR3 residues: CATSVGRAGSPLHF. The CDR3 coding sequence is TGTGCCACCAGTGTCGGCAGGGCCGGTTCACCCCTCCACTTT.

Remarks on this clone: The same CDR3 is also encoded by other DNA sequences in this sample. This chain links TRBV27 with TRBJ1-2; tentatively, D is TRBD1 (5 bases). Per germline, CDR1 MNHEY and CDR2 SMNVEV (reference sequence). Between the trimmed V and J ends, which lost 8 bases and 5 bases, there was a span of 9 bases. This CDR3 comprises 11 residues. The CDR3 protein is CASGQGYGYTF. The CDR3 DNA sequence: TGTGCCAGCGGGCAGGGATATGGCTACACCTTC.

The rearrangement joins TRBV5-1 to TRBJ2-3; D gene uncertain. Trimming shortened V by 0 bases and J by 2 bases, and 13 bases separated the two germline ends. This CDR3 is 16 amino acids long. CDR1 is SGHRS, CDR2 YFSETQ, per germline. This CDR3 is CASSLGTVPNTDTQYF. The CDR3 DNA reads TGCGCCAGCAGCTTGGGAACAGTACCTAACACAGATACGCAGTATTTT.

The chain employs TRBV27 and TRBJ1-5; perhaps TRBD1 as D (6 bases). V was trimmed by 0 bases and J by 6 bases, leaving 18 bases between them. The CDR3 is made up of 17 amino acids. Per the germline V gene, CDR1 is MNHEY and CDR2 is SMNVEV (reference sequence). This CDR3 is CASSLSGIGGGSQPQHF. The CDR3 region has the DNA TGTGCCAGCAGTTTATCAGGGATTGGGGGCGGGAGTCAGCCCCAGCATTTT.

This clone came up once. V usage is TRBV7-3 and J usage is TRBJ2-3; 7 bases fit TRBD2. The trim removed 4 bases at V and 0 bases at J, leaving 4 bases unmatched. The germline V gene has CDR1 SGHTA and CDR2 FQGTGA. The CDR3 is made up of 15 amino acids. The CDR3 coding sequence is TGTGCCAGCAGCTCGACTAGCCTCAGCACAGATACGCAGTATTTT. It encodes CASSSTSLSTDTQYF.

This chain uses TRBV30 with TRBJ1-1, with unresolved D. CDR1 and CDR2 from the germline V gene are GTSNPN and SVGIG (reference sequence). The CDR3 covers 11 residues. The V end lost 5 bases, the J end lost 5 bases, and 9 bases lay between the germline ends. The CDR3 DNA follows: TGTGCCTGGGCACCGGGGACTGAAGCTTTCTTT. It specifies CAWAPGTEAFF.

This chain links TRBV2 with TRBJ1-4; D perhaps matches TRBD1 (6 bases). CDR3 size: 13 residues. The ends were cut back, 7 bases at V and 7 bases at J, with 13 bases in the middle. The germline gives CDR1 SNHLY, CDR2 FYNNEI. CDR3 bases: TGTGCCAGCATTGGGGGCGGTCCTGAAAAACTGTTTTTT. Translation: CASIGGGPEKLFF.

The chain joins TRBV11-1 to TRBJ1-2; D perhaps matches TRBD1 (5 bases). The CDR3 has 12 residues. Germline lookup yields CDR1 SGHAT and CDR2 FQDESV (reference sequence). V lost 5 bases to trimming and J lost 13 bases, with 17 bases between them. Here the CDR3 DNA reads TGTGCCAGCAGCCCGCCGGGGGTGCTCTCCACCTTC. Its protein product is CASSPPGVLSTF.

Here the CDR3 reads CASSPGTGGEKETQYF. CDR3 in DNA: TGTGCCAGCTCACCAGGGACAGGGGGAGAGAAGGAGACCCAGTACTTC. The rearrangement joins TRBV18 to TRBJ2-5, with 11 positions matching TRBD1. Unmatched junction bases numbered 7, after V lost 2 bases and J lost 5 bases. Germline CDR1 KGHSH, CDR2 LQKENI. The CDR3 consists of 16 residues.

The chain joins TRBV27 to TRBJ2-3, with TRBD2 identical over 10 bases. This CDR3 comprises 13 residues. The V gene's germline CDR1 is MNHEY and CDR2 SMNVEV (reference sequence). The V segment lost 5 bases and the J segment 5 bases; nucleotides outside the gene matches: 1. Here the CDR3 reads CASSASGGDTQYF. DNA for the CDR3: TGTGCCAGCAGTGCTAGCGGGGGAGATACGCAGTATTTT.

The chain uses TRBV30 and TRBJ2-5, with TRBD1 as a possible D gene (6 bases). V lost 4 bases and J lost 7, with 19 bases in between. The CDR3 spans 14 residues. Germline V lookup: CDR1 GTSNPN, CDR2 SVGIG (reference sequence). This CDR3 reads CAWKPEGDFVTQYF. DNA of the CDR3: TGTGCCTGGAAGCCTGAGGGGGATTTCGTGACCCAGTACTTC.

The rearrangement uses TRBV19 and TRBJ1-1; TRBD1 might be the D (6 bases). The V gene lost 3 bases and the J gene lost 7 bases, with 15 bases spanning the gap. Per germline, CDR1 LNHDA and CDR2 SQIVND (reference sequence). The CDR3 spans 14 residues. The CDR3 sequence: CASSIRGAGDEAFF. DNA for the CDR3: TGTGCCAGTAGTATTAGGGGCGCAGGGGATGAAGCTTTCTTT.

The genes are TRBV5-4 and TRBJ2-1, with TRBD2 identical over 9 bases. V lost 1 base and J lost 7; bases outside the gene matches: 9. The CDR3 is 16 amino acids. Germline assignment: CDR1 SGHNT and CDR2 YYREEE (reference sequence). CDR3 bases: TGTGCCAGCAGCTTGCCTGGCGGGGGGGCGGGGAATGAGCAGTTCTTC. Protein sequence: CASSLPGGGAGNEQFF.

This chain links TRBV2 with TRBJ1-6, with a possible D match to TRBD1 (6 bases). This CDR3 contains 15 residues. Germline CDR1 reads SNHLY; CDR2 reads FYNNEI. The V end lost 6 bases, the J end lost 5 bases, and 14 bases lay between the germline ends. This CDR3 is CASRESGVDNSPLHF. The CDR3 DNA is TGTGCCAGCAGAGAATCAGGGGTGGATAATTCACCCCTCCACTTT.

The sample holds one count of this clone. This chain links TRBV30 with TRBJ1-1; D remains ambiguous. The CDR3 has 11 residues. Trimming stripped 1 base from V and 7 bases from J, with 7 bases between. Germline assignment: CDR1 GTSNPN and CDR2 SVGIG (reference sequence). CDR3 sequence: CAWSGGVEAFF. CDR3 bases: TGTGCCTGGAGTGGCGGGGTTGAAGCTTTCTTT. Full variable domain (missing parts from reference TRBV30 and TRBJ1-1): SQTIHQWPATLVQPVGSPLSLECTVEGTSNPNLYWYRQAAGRGLQLLFYSVGIGQISSEVPQNLSASRPQDRQFILSSKKLLLSDSGFYLCAWSGGVEAFFGQGTRLTVV.